Below are 22 T cell receptor beta chains sequenced from a single sample in a study of human T cells and chemical hapten exposure. From whole blood left unfractionated, total RNA was extracted. From the 5' RACE reads, TCRdb called clonotypes with MiXCR, one entry per CDR3 protein. Counted here are 65,000 to 95,000 distinct CDR3 sequences, more than 7.5% occurring once; the ten biggest clones make up approximately 2.1%. The receptor set was obtained from a male donor in good health.

This clonotype has more than one count but fewer than ten. V gene TRBV10-1 combines with J gene TRBJ2-7, with D possibly TRBD1 on 5 matching bases. This CDR3 comprises 14 residues. V gave up 6 bases and J gave up 5 bases, with 17 bases separating them. The germline gives CDR1 WNHNN, CDR2 SYGVQD (reference sequence). The CDR3 nucleotides are TGCGCCAGCAGCCCAACCGCAGGGCAACACGAGCAGTACTTC. As protein: CASSPTAGQHEQYF.

The chain recombines TRBV20-1 with TRBJ1-4; 8 bases fit TRBD1. The length of the CDR3 is 14 residues. With V trimmed by 0 bases and J by 7 bases, 4 bases remained unmatched. Per the germline V gene, CDR1 is DFQATT and CDR2 is SNEGSKA (reference sequence). This CDR3 reads CSARDTGGSEKLFF. The CDR3 DNA sequence: TGCAGTGCTAGAGATACAGGGGGAAGTGAAAAACTGTTTTTT.

This clonotype was picked up many times. DNA of the CDR3: TGTGCTAGTGGTGCAGCAGAGACCCAGTACTTC. This sequence encodes CASGAAETQYF. The J gene is TRBJ2-5, the V gene TRBV12-5; D remains unclear. The CDR3 is 11 residues long. Germline V gene sequence: CDR1 LGHNT, CDR2 FRNRAP. V lost 5 bases, J lost 4 bases, and 5 bases lay in between. Looking up the rest from reference TRBV12-5 and TRBJ2-5 gives the full variable domain: DARVTQTPRHKVTEMGQEVTMRCQPILGHNTVFWYRQTMMQGLELLAYFRNRAPLDDSGMPKDRFSAEMPDATLATLKIQPSEPRDSAVYFCASGAAETQYFGPGTRLLVL.

V usage is TRBV11-2 and J usage is TRBJ1-3; D is unclear. Germline CDR1 is SGHAT and CDR2 is FQNNGV. V lost 0 bases and J lost 1, with 10 bases in between. The CDR3 extends over 16 amino acids. CDR3 sequence reads: CASSLEGAASGNTIYF. The CDR3, as DNA: TGTGCCAGCAGCTTAGAGGGCGCAGCGTCTGGAAACACCATATATTTT.

V and J are TRBV5-1 and TRBJ2-5, with 7 bases fitting TRBD1. V shed 0 bases, J shed 1 base, and the junction held 0 bases outside the gene matches. The germline V gene has CDR1 SGHRS and CDR2 YFSETQ. This CDR3 comprises 14 residues. Here the CDR3 reads CASSLDRGQETQYF. The CDR3 DNA is TGCGCCAGCAGCTTGGACAGGGGCCAAGAGACCCAGTACTTC.

This clonotype was seen ten or more times. J is TRBJ1-2 and V is TRBV9, with TRBD1 identical over 7 bases. Trimming removed 4 bases from V and 8 bases from J; junction bases left unmatched: 8. The CDR3 length is 13 residues. Germline loops: CDR1 SGDLS, CDR2 YYNGEE. The CDR3 is CASSSTGAAGYTF. The CDR3, as DNA: TGTGCCAGCAGCTCTACAGGGGCTGCAGGCTACACCTTC.

This clonotype was picked up a small number of times. The chain employs TRBV19 and TRBJ2-1, with 8 nucleotides matching TRBD2. This CDR3 spans 16 amino acids. Per germline, CDR1 LNHDA and CDR2 SQIVND (reference sequence). After removal of 6 bases from V and 0 bases from J, the junction contained 7 bases not matched to a gene. Here the CDR3 DNA reads TGTGCCAGTAGGACTAGCGCCACGAGCTCCTACAATGAGCAGTTCTTC. Protein sequence: CASRTSATSSYNEQFF.

This clonotype was observed a handful of times. The chain uses TRBV30 and TRBJ2-7, with D possibly TRBD2 on 7 matching bases. This CDR3 has 12 amino acids. V lost 0 bases to trimming and J lost 6 bases, with 9 bases between them. Germline V lookup: CDR1 GTSNPN, CDR2 SVGIG (reference sequence). CDR3 nucleotides: TGTGCCTGGAGTGTAGGGGGGGTCGAGCAGTACTTC. It specifies CAWSVGGVEQYF.

This chain connects TRBV6-5 to TRBJ2-7; D may correspond to TRBD1 or TRBD2 (5 bases each). There are 16 residues in the CDR3. V dropped 6 bases and J dropped 2 bases, with 20 bases sitting between them. The germline gives CDR1 MNHEY, CDR2 SVGAGI. CDR3 bases: TGTGCCAGCAGCCAACTAACCGGGACGGCAACCTACGAGCAGTACTTC. It is translated as CASSQLTGTATYEQYF.

The V and J genes are TRBV7-3 and TRBJ2-1; 9 positions match TRBD2. Germline V gives CDR1 SGHTA, CDR2 FQGTGA. CDR3 size: 18 residues. V lost 5 bases to trimming and J lost 10 bases; unmatched junction nucleotides: 21. The CDR3 region is CASSHRPGGLGLASEQFF. The CDR3 nucleotides are TGTGCCAGCAGCCATAGACCGGGAGGGTTGGGACTAGCAAGCGAGCAGTTCTTC.

This clonotype was found a few times. The chain recombines TRBV20-1 with TRBJ2-7; D ambiguous. The CDR3 loop spans 12 amino acids. Deletions cut 3 bases from V and 6 bases from J, with 12 bases between. Germline V gene sequence: CDR1 DFQATT, CDR2 SNEGSKA (reference sequence). CDR3 sequence (DNA): TGCAGTGCTAGGGTTCTCGGTACCGAGCAGTACTTC. Amino acids: CSARVLGTEQYF.

This clonotype has just a few counts. This rearrangement joins TRBV5-1 to TRBJ1-2; 8 bases are shared with TRBD1. Trimming at V came to 4 bases and at J to 2 bases, leaving 10 bases not matched to a gene. CDR3 length equals 16 residues. Germline CDR1 and CDR2: SGHRS and YFSETQ. The CDR3 is CASSPRSTGVNYGYTF. DNA for the CDR3: TGCGCCAGCAGCCCCCGCTCGACAGGGGTGAACTATGGCTACACCTTC.

The V call is TRBV27, the J call TRBJ2-7; D tentatively reads TRBD1 or TRBD2 (6 bases each). CDR1 is MNHEY, CDR2 SMNVEV, per germline (reference sequence). The V end was cut by 2 bases, the J end by 1 base, with 21 bases between. This CDR3 contains 18 residues. This CDR3 reads CASSLRGGPAGRSYEQYF. CDR3 in DNA: TGTGCCAGCAGTTTAAGAGGGGGACCTGCGGGAAGATCCTACGAGCAGTACTTC.

Regarding this clonotype: Given a much more abundant clone one base away, this may be a read error. This chain links TRBV13 with TRBJ2-7, with a weak D call TRBD2 (5 bases). This CDR3 comprises 14 residues. Germline V gene sequence: CDR1 PRHDT, CDR2 FYEKMQ (reference sequence). The CDR3 is CARSLGRVSYEQYF. The CDR3 DNA reads TGTGCCAGAAGCTTAGGGCGGGTCTCCTACGAGCAGTACTTC.

Ten or more counts support this clonotype. The chain joins TRBV12-3 or TRBV12-4 to TRBJ1-2, with D maybe TRBD1 (5 bases). The V and J ends lost 5 bases and 4 bases respectively, with 17 bases between them. CDR3 length equals 15 residues. The CDR3 bases are TGTGCCAGCAGTCCCCTCTCGCAGGGAGCCTATGGCTACACCTTC. Amino acid sequence: CASSPLSQGAYGYTF.

The rearrangement links TRBV6-5 to TRBJ2-2; possible D gene TRBD2, 5 bases. The CDR3 spans 18 residues. Trimming removed 7 bases from V and 1 base from J, with 22 bases in between. CDR1 is MNHEY and CDR2 is SVGAGI in the germline V gene. The CDR3: CASKGGIYRTENTGELFF. The CDR3 coding sequence is TGTGCCAGCAAGGGTGGCATATATAGGACTGAGAACACCGGGGAGCTGTTTTTT.

This clonotype was detected a few times. The rearrangement joins TRBV29-1 to TRBJ2-3; D is undetermined. The CDR3 consists of 11 residues. Trimming pared 4 bases from V and 7 bases from J, leaving 9 bases between. The germline V gene encodes CDR1 SQVTM and CDR2 ANQGSEA. The CDR3, as DNA: TGCAGCGTTGGTAGGGAAAATACGCAGTATTTT. Translating it yields CSVGRENTQYF.

This clonotype was detected ten times or more. The chain recombines TRBV12-3 or TRBV12-4 with TRBJ2-6; D is tentatively TRBD1 or TRBD2 (6 bases each). Trimming stripped 6 bases from V and 1 base from J, with 31 bases between. This CDR3 has 22 residues. The CDR3 DNA is TGTGCCAGCAGCCTAGGGACACGGCCGGGGGAGGCCAGACCGTCTGGGGCCAACGTCCTGACTTTC. Translation gives CASSLGTRPGEARPSGANVLTF.

The gene calls are TRBV29-1 and TRBJ2-1, with D maybe TRBD2 (6 bases). This CDR3 has 13 residues. In germline, CDR1 is SQVTM, CDR2 ANQGSEA. Trimming took off 4 bases at V and 2 bases at J, with 9 bases between the two ends. CDR3 residues: CSVGASAYNEQFF. CDR3 nucleotide sequence: TGCAGCGTTGGTGCTAGCGCCTACAATGAGCAGTTCTTC.

This clonotype appeared many times. The chain recombines TRBV12-3 or TRBV12-4 with TRBJ2-1; 10 bases align to TRBD2. Trimming cost V 6 bases and J 7 bases; bases outside gene matches: 9. This CDR3 contains 15 residues. The chain's CDR3 is CASRSTSGEKNEQFF. The CDR3 DNA reads TGTGCCAGCAGGTCCACTAGCGGGGAAAAAAATGAGCAGTTCTTC.

This clonotype has more than one count but fewer than ten. This chain joins TRBV27 and TRBJ1-5; tentative D call: TRBD1 (5 bases). The germline gives CDR1 MNHEY, CDR2 SMNVEV (reference sequence). V lost 5 bases to trimming and J lost 2 bases, with 10 bases between them. This CDR3 contains 14 residues. CDR3 coding DNA: TGTGCCAGCAGTCCTGTCAGGGGCAATCAGCCCCAGCATTTT. Translating gives CASSPVRGNQPQHF.

There are many counts of this clonotype. The chain recombines TRBV11-2 with TRBJ2-1; D ambiguous. Trimming left V 1 base short and J 3 bases short, with 7 bases between. Germline V gene data show CDR1 as SGHAT and CDR2 as FQNNGV. This CDR3 has 14 amino acids. The DNA of the CDR3 is TGTGCCAGCAGCTTAGTGAGCAGCTACAATGAGCAGTTCTTC. It yields the protein CASSLVSSYNEQFF.